These 31 T cell receptor beta chains were sequenced from one sample in a study of blood T cell repertoires in COVID-19. Using immunoSEQ multiplex PCR, the repertoire was profiled, and TCRdb retains in-frame clones only, with some absent. The table has fewer than 300,000 clones, 80% to 95% seen once. Sequenced sample: PBMCs or T cells enriched from blood (not recorded which). All receptors come from a woman between 25 and 40 years old who had recovered from COVID-19.

CDR3 nucleotides: TGTGCCTGGACCCGACCGGGCTATGGCTACACCTTC. Translating gives CAWTRPGYGYTF. This chain connects TRBV30 to TRBJ1-2; D remains ambiguous. The CDR3 has 12 amino acids. The V gene's germline CDR1 is GTSNPN and CDR2 SVGIG (reference sequence). Between the trimmed V and J ends, which lost 4 bases and 4 bases, there was a span of 10 bases.

The J gene is TRBJ1-3, the V gene TRBV6-1; D remains unclear. The germline V gene has CDR1 MNHNS and CDR2 SASEGT. The CDR3 has 13 amino acids. V was pared by 3 bases and J by 0 bases, with 3 bases between. CDR3 sequence reads: CASSESSGNTIYF. The CDR3 DNA follows: TGTGCCAGCAGTGAGAGCTCTGGAAACACCATATATTTT.

This clone showed up just once. The J gene is TRBJ1-1, the V gene TRBV19; D is ambiguous. The V end was cut by 2 bases, the J end by 1 base, with 8 bases between. The CDR3 consists of 14 residues. Germline assignment: CDR1 LNHDA and CDR2 SQIVND (reference sequence). The CDR3 reads CASSISQSNTEAFF. The CDR3 nucleotides are TGTGCCAGTAGTATAAGTCAGTCGAACACTGAAGCTTTCTTT.

V and J are TRBV30 and TRBJ2-2; TRBD1 might be the D (6 bases). Germline CDR1 is GTSNPN and CDR2 is SVGIG (reference sequence). With 3 bases removed from V and 4 bases from J, the gap between germline ends came to 12 bases. This CDR3 is 14 amino acids long. This chain's CDR3 is CAWREDRVTGELFF. In DNA, the CDR3 is TGTGCCTGGAGAGAGGACAGAGTCACCGGGGAGCTGTTTTTT.

The table lists this clone with a few counts. V is TRBV19 and J is TRBJ2-5, with TRBD1 as a possible D gene (6 bases). The CDR3 consists of 15 residues. CDR1 LNHDA and CDR2 SQIVND come from the germline V gene (reference sequence). With 5 bases removed from V and 5 bases from J, the gap between germline ends came to 18 bases. As DNA, the CDR3 is TGTGCCAGTAGTCCAGTTACAGGGTCTAGGGAGACCCAGTACTTC. This encodes CASSPVTGSRETQYF.

The chain combines TRBV10-3 with TRBJ1-2; TRBD1 matches 7 bases. This CDR3 region has 14 residues. V trimming: 7 bases; J trimming: 2 bases; junction bases outside the gene matches: 7. In germline, CDR1 is ENHRY, CDR2 SYGVKD. For the CDR3, the DNA is TGTGCCATCAAACCGACAGGGAACAACTATGGCTACACCTTC. It is translated as CAIKPTGNNYGYTF.

The CDR3 region has the DNA TGCAGCGCCGGTACTAGCGGGACAATCCCGGAGCAGTTCTTC. Its translation is CSAGTSGTIPEQFF. This rearrangement joins TRBV29-1 to TRBJ2-1; 10 bases are a match to TRBD2. CDR3 length equals 14 residues. V shed 7 bases, J shed 10 bases, and the junction held 13 bases outside the gene matches. Looked up from germline, CDR1 is SQVTM and CDR2 is ANQGSEA.

The chain employs TRBV4-3 and TRBJ1-6; 9 bases fit TRBD1. The V gene's germline CDR1 is LGHNA and CDR2 YSLEER. J was trimmed by 7 bases and V by 0 bases; bases with no gene match: 10. There are 18 residues in the CDR3. CDR3 sequence: CASSQDGITGGGNSPLHF. The CDR3 region has the DNA TGCGCCAGCAGCCAAGACGGTATAACAGGGGGCGGGAATTCACCCCTCCACTTT.

J is TRBJ2-7 and V is TRBV7-2, with TRBD2 matching over 12 bases. V trimming: 5 bases; J trimming: 2 bases; junction bases outside the gene matches: 4. The germline CDR1 and CDR2 sequences are SGHTA and FQGNSA. The CDR3 is made up of 15 amino acids. The CDR3 reads CASSAGLAGPYEQYF. CDR3 sequence (DNA): TGTGCCAGCAGCGCGGGACTAGCGGGTCCCTACGAGCAGTACTTC.

V and J are TRBV6-5 and TRBJ2-3; the match to TRBD2 covers 7 bases. Trimming cost V 2 bases and J 3 bases; bases outside gene matches: 5. The CDR3 has 15 residues. CDR1 and CDR2 from the germline V gene are MNHEY and SVGAGI. CDR3 nucleotides: TGTGCCAGCAGTTACGGGGGAGGGCGAACAGATACGCAGTATTTT. Translated, it gives CASSYGGGRTDTQYF.

This chain uses TRBV6-5 with TRBJ1-1; D is possibly TRBD1 (6 bases). This CDR3 spans 12 amino acids. Germline V lookup: CDR1 MNHEY, CDR2 SVGAGI. V was cut by 7 bases and J by 8 bases, with 14 bases left in between. The CDR3 DNA is TGTGCCAGCACCCAAGGAAGGGGGGAAGCTTTCTTT. Translation gives CASTQGRGEAFF.

The chain is built from TRBV19 and TRBJ2-7, with 13 bases fitting TRBD2. V shed 1 base, J shed 7 bases, and the junction held 4 bases outside the gene matches. This CDR3 comprises 15 residues. CDR1 and CDR2 from the germline V gene are LNHDA and SQIVND (reference sequence). CDR3 region: CASSIGGLAGVEQYF. The CDR3 bases are TGTGCCAGTAGTATAGGAGGACTAGCGGGAGTTGAGCAGTACTTC.

The rearrangement links TRBV19 to TRBJ2-1; D perhaps matches TRBD1 (5 bases). V was clipped by 3 bases and J by 1 base, with 10 bases between them. The length of the CDR3 is 15 residues. Per germline, CDR1 LNHDA and CDR2 SQIVND (reference sequence). Here the CDR3 reads CASSIVDRSYNEQFF. In DNA form, the CDR3 reads TGTGCCAGTAGTATCGTCGACAGATCCTACAATGAGCAGTTCTTC.

The gene calls are TRBV9 and TRBJ2-1, with TRBD2 identical over 7 bases. V lost 3 bases, J lost 1 base, and 7 bases stayed unmatched. The CDR3 is 16 amino acids. The germline V gene has CDR1 SGDLS and CDR2 YYNGEE. The CDR3 here is CASSAGGRDSYNEQFF. In DNA form, the CDR3 reads TGTGCCAGCAGCGCCGGCGGGAGAGATTCCTACAATGAGCAGTTCTTC.

The chain is built from TRBV6-1 and TRBJ2-1; TRBD1 is a possible D gene (5 bases). V lost 6 bases to trimming and J lost 6 bases, with 9 bases between them. Germline V gene sequence: CDR1 MNHNS, CDR2 SASEGT. The CDR3 sequence is 12 residues long. CDR3 sequence: CASSPGPNEQFF. DNA for the CDR3: TGTGCCAGCAGCCCAGGGCCCAATGAGCAGTTCTTC.

This sequence joins TRBV11-2 and TRBJ1-5; 8 nucleotides agree with TRBD1. Germline CDR1 SGHAT, CDR2 FQNNGV. The J segment lost 5 bases and the V segment lost 1 base, leaving 4 bases of the junction unmatched. The CDR3 sequence is 15 residues long. CDR3 DNA: TGTGCCAGCAGCTTAGGGGACAGGCGAGATCAGCCCCAGCATTTT. Residues: CASSLGDRRDQPQHF.

This chain uses TRBV28 with TRBJ2-2; TRBD2 aligns across 14 bases. Trimming at V came to 6 bases and at J to 5 bases, leaving 11 bases not matched to a gene. The V gene's germline CDR1 is MDHEN and CDR2 SYDVKM. This CDR3 comprises 18 residues. Here the CDR3 reads CASSPGLAGVFKTGELFF. CDR3 bases: TGTGCCAGCAGCCCGGGACTAGCGGGAGTATTTAAAACCGGGGAGCTGTTTTTT.

The chain combines TRBV7-3 with TRBJ2-1; 7 bases fit TRBD2. Germline V gene lookup returns CDR1 SGHTA and CDR2 FQGTGA. The CDR3 loop spans 15 amino acids. J was trimmed by 4 bases and V by 2 bases; bases with no gene match: 5. The CDR3 DNA reads TGTGCCAGCAGCTTAGGAGCGGGACGTTACAATGAGCAGTTCTTC. The encoded protein is CASSLGAGRYNEQFF.

This chain joins TRBV6-6 and TRBJ2-7; the D gene is possibly TRBD1 (5 bases). The germline gives CDR1 MNHNY, CDR2 SVGAGI (reference sequence). Trimming stripped 0 bases from V and 0 bases from J, with 12 bases between. The CDR3 consists of 16 residues. The CDR3, as DNA: TGTGCCAGCAGTTACTCGGTAGGGGAAACCTCCTACGAGCAGTACTTC. It is translated as CASSYSVGETSYEQYF.

This chain joins TRBV29-1 and TRBJ1-2, with 8 nucleotides matching TRBD1. CDR3 length: 12 amino acids. Germline trimming cut 7 bases from V and 5 bases from J; bases unmatched to any gene: 6. Germline assignment: CDR1 SQVTM and CDR2 ANQGSEA. The CDR3 sequence: CSARDRQYGYTF. In DNA, the CDR3 is TGCAGCGCCCGGGACAGGCAATATGGCTACACCTTC.

V is TRBV24-1 and J is TRBJ2-6; 7 bases line up with TRBD1. V gave up 3 bases and J gave up 1 base; unmatched junction bases: 8. This CDR3 has 18 residues. Germline V gene sequence: CDR1 KGHDR, CDR2 SFDVKD. As DNA, the CDR3 is TGTGCCACCAGTGATCGAAACAGGGGTATGTCTGGGGCCAACGTCCTGACTTTC. It is translated as CATSDRNRGMSGANVLTF.

This chain joins TRBV27 and TRBJ2-7, with 16 bases fitting TRBD2. The CDR3 has 17 residues. V lost 8 bases and J lost 2; bases outside the gene matches: 9. Per the germline V gene, CDR1 is MNHEY and CDR2 is SMNVEV (reference sequence). The CDR3 protein is CASRGTSGREVPYEQYF. The CDR3 bases are TGTGCCAGCCGTGGGACTAGCGGGAGGGAAGTACCCTACGAGCAGTACTTC.

The rearrangement uses TRBV5-4 and TRBJ2-1; TRBD2 matches 11 bases. Per the germline V gene, CDR1 is SGHNT and CDR2 is YYREEE (reference sequence). V trimming: 1 base; J trimming: 3 bases; junction bases outside the gene matches: 9. The CDR3 is 18 amino acids. CDR3 residues: CASSLPSGRNLGYNEQFF. As DNA, the CDR3 is TGTGCCAGCAGCTTGCCTAGCGGGAGGAATTTAGGCTACAATGAGCAGTTCTTC.

The chain recombines TRBV9 with TRBJ2-2; 7 positions match TRBD1. The junction had 7 bases not matched to a gene; V was cut back by 4 bases and J by 1 base. CDR3 length: 16 amino acids. Looked up from germline, CDR1 is SGDLS and CDR2 is YYNGEE. The CDR3 sequence: CASSTYRGENTGELFF. The CDR3 DNA is TGTGCCAGCAGCACTTACAGGGGAGAGAACACCGGGGAGCTGTTTTTT.

This sequence joins TRBV4-2 and TRBJ1-1, with D unclear. V lost 0 bases and J lost 7, with 3 bases in between. Germline-derived CDR1 and CDR2 are LGHNA and YNFKEQ. CDR3 size: 11 residues. The CDR3 DNA is TGTGCCAGCAGCCAAGATCTTGAAGCTTTCTTT. It codes for CASSQDLEAFF.

V gene TRBV2 combines with J gene TRBJ2-4; 8 nucleotides line up with TRBD1. After removal of 1 base from V and 10 bases from J, the junction contained 6 bases not matched to a gene. CDR1 and CDR2 (germline): SNHLY, FYNNEI. This CDR3 has 14 residues. CDR3 nucleotides: TGTGCCAGCAGTGAAGTCGGCAGGGGGCGTATTCAGTACTTC. Encoded protein: CASSEVGRGRIQYF.

CDR3 sequence (DNA): TGTGCCAGCAGTTTATTGGGTCCGGGTGACGGCTATAATTCACCCCTCCACTTT. Translating gives CASSLLGPGDGYNSPLHF. The gene calls are TRBV27 and TRBJ1-6; D is unresolved. Deletions cut 1 base from V and 3 bases from J, with 16 bases between. The CDR3 runs 18 residues. In germline, CDR1 is MNHEY, CDR2 SMNVEV (reference sequence).

V usage is TRBV6-4 and J usage is TRBJ2-3; TRBD2 matches at 12 bases. Trimming removed 4 bases from V and 0 bases from J; junction bases left unmatched: 2. CDR3 length: 16 amino acids. From germline, CDR1 is MRHNA and CDR2 SNTAGT. The DNA for the CDR3 is TGTGCCAGCAGTGCTAGCGGGAGGGCAAGCACAGATACGCAGTATTTT. The encoded protein is CASSASGRASTDTQYF.

This chain joins TRBV28 and TRBJ1-2, with a tentative D call TRBD1 (6 bases). V dropped 2 bases and J dropped 7 bases, with 17 bases sitting between them. Germline CDR1 MDHEN, CDR2 SYDVKM. This CDR3 spans 15 amino acids. CDR3 coding DNA: TGTGCCAGCAGTTTAATCGGGGGGACAAGGGGTGGCTACACCTTC. Its protein is CASSLIGGTRGGYTF.

The chain uses TRBV7-9 and TRBJ2-7; 10 bases match TRBD2. The length of the CDR3 is 19 residues. Germline CDR1 is SEHNR and CDR2 is FQNEAQ (reference sequence). V lost 1 base to trimming and J lost 5 bases; unmatched junction nucleotides: 17. The CDR3 nucleotides read TGTGCCAGCAGCTTAGTGACAGGGGTAGGACTAGCGGATCACCACGAGCAGTACTTC. Encoded protein: CASSLVTGVGLADHHEQYF.

This rearrangement joins TRBV10-3 to TRBJ2-1, with a tentative D call TRBD2 (6 bases). With 8 bases removed from V and 5 bases from J, the gap between germline ends came to 13 bases. Germline V CDR1 and CDR2: ENHRY, SYGVKD. This CDR3 has 13 residues. DNA of the CDR3: TGTGCCATCCTGGAGGGCACGAACAATGAGCAGTTCTTC. This sequence encodes CAILEGTNNEQFF.